These 17 T cell receptor beta chains were all obtained from the same sample, sequenced in a study of T-cell reconstitution after alpha-beta-depleted transplantation in children. Using unique molecular identifiers, the investigators prepared the TCRbeta library. Each CDR3 protein is one row after TCRdb ran MiXCR on the PCR reads. The sample carries about 980,000 distinct CDR3 sequences, about 29% recorded once. The sequences come from PBMCs, mostly from graft donor cells, collected 360 days after TCRalphabeta/CD19-depleted stem cell transplant. These receptors were obtained from a boy less than two years old who had a stem cell transplant for SCID, so the T cells may come from the graft donor.

This clonotype was picked up a small number of times. This chain uses TRBV28 with TRBJ2-4; tentative D call: TRBD2 (6 bases). V was cut by 3 bases and J by 8 bases, with 17 bases left in between. The germline V gene has CDR1 MDHEN and CDR2 SYDVKM. This CDR3 spans 15 amino acids. In nucleotides, the CDR3 is TGTGCCAGCAGTTTTGGCGGGGCACCAGTAGACATTCAGTACTTC. The encoded protein is CASSFGGAPVDIQYF. The whole variable domain, filled in from reference TRBV28 and TRBJ2-4, reads DVKVTQSSRYLVKRTGEKVFLECVQDMDHENMFWYRQDPGLGLRLIYFSYDVKMKEKGDIPEGYSVSREKKERFSLILESASTNQTSMYLCASSFGGAPVDIQYFGAGTRLSVL.

This chain uses TRBV5-1 with TRBJ2-7; D is undetermined. The CDR3 contains 16 residues. Trimming cost V 0 bases and J 1 base, with 14 bases left between them. Per germline, CDR1 SGHRS and CDR2 YFSETQ. This chain's CDR3 is CASSLESAAVSYEQYF. The CDR3 coding sequence is TGCGCCAGCAGCTTGGAGTCCGCGGCAGTTTCCTACGAGCAGTACTTC.

The rearrangement links TRBV11-2 to TRBJ2-1; 10 bases map to TRBD2. Germline lookup yields CDR1 SGHAT and CDR2 FQNNGV. Germline trimming cut 2 bases from V and 7 bases from J; bases unmatched to any gene: 23. The CDR3 is 21 residues long. The CDR3 nucleotides are TGTGCCAGCAGCTTATTCCTCGTGTTCGTCGGAAGCGGGGGGGCTACGAATGAGCAGTTCTTC. Translating it yields CASSLFLVFVGSGGATNEQFF.

This clonotype was observed a few times. The chain carries TRBV27 and TRBJ2-7, with a possible D match to TRBD1 (6 bases). Germline CDR1 is MNHEY and CDR2 is SMNVEV (reference sequence). Between the trimmed V and J ends, which lost 5 bases and 11 bases, there was a span of 16 bases. This CDR3 comprises 12 residues. The CDR3 region has the DNA TGTGCCAGCAGTGTCGGTACAGGGTACGAGTACTTC. As protein: CASSVGTGYEYF.

The genes are TRBV5-1 and TRBJ1-1; D perhaps matches TRBD1 (5 bases). CDR3 size: 14 residues. Germline lookup yields CDR1 SGHRS and CDR2 YFSETQ. Trimming stripped 7 bases from V and 4 bases from J, with 17 bases between. Here the CDR3 DNA reads TGCGCCAGCGCGATCGTGGGGGGTGGCACTGAAGCTTTCTTT. The encoded protein is CASAIVGGGTEAFF.

This clonotype has a handful of counts. The V and J genes are TRBV4-2 and TRBJ2-7; 8 nucleotides line up with TRBD1. Germline CDR1 LGHNA, CDR2 YNFKEQ. J gave up 6 bases and V 0 bases, and 7 bases lay outside the gene matches. This CDR3 contains 15 residues. The CDR3 nucleotides read TGTGCCAGCAGCCAAGAAGGGACAGGACTTGGCGAGCAGTACTTC. Translation: CASSQEGTGLGEQYF.

This clonotype was observed at least ten times. The chain links TRBV7-8 to TRBJ2-1, with D unresolved. V was pared by 0 bases and J by 4 bases, with 7 bases between. This CDR3 region has 14 residues. CDR1 and CDR2 from the germline V gene are SGHVS and FQNEAQ. The CDR3 is CASSLARSYNEQFF. The CDR3 region has the DNA TGTGCCAGCAGCTTAGCGCGGTCTTACAATGAGCAGTTCTTC.

The table lists this clonotype with a few counts. Germline and junction disagree at one end, which may indicate a read error. This rearrangement joins TRBV29-1 to TRBJ2-7; the D gene could be TRBD1 or TRBD2 (6 bases each). The germline CDR1 and CDR2 sequences are SQVTM and ANQGSEA. The CDR3 consists of 14 residues. The CDR3 DNA reads as TGCAGCGCTAGCGACAGGCCGAACCGATACGGGCAGTACTTC. It encodes CSASDRPNRYGQYF.

The CDR3 DNA reads as TGCAGCGTTGAACGGGGGGGGGGCCTCACAGATACGCAGTATTTT. Protein product: CSVERGGGLTDTQYF. The chain couples TRBV29-1 to TRBJ2-3; TRBD2 matches 8 bases. Germline V gene sequence: CDR1 SQVTM, CDR2 ANQGSEA. After removal of 2 bases from V and 2 bases from J, the junction contained 6 bases not matched to a gene. The CDR3 sequence is 15 residues long.

This clonotype was detected only a few times. CDR3 in DNA: TGTGCCAGCAGCCTAGGGCCCGGGAAGTACTACGAGCAGTACTTC. Translated: CASSLGPGKYYEQYF. This chain uses TRBV12-3 or TRBV12-4 with TRBJ2-7; tentatively, D is TRBD2 (5 bases). The CDR3 has 15 amino acids. V lost 6 bases to trimming and J lost 3 bases, with 18 bases between them.

The CDR3 protein is CATSRTGGRTGELFF. The DNA for the CDR3 is TGTGCCACCAGCAGGACAGGGGGTAGAACCGGGGAGCTGTTTTTT. J is TRBJ2-2 and V is TRBV15; 9 bases match TRBD1. In germline, CDR1 is LNHNV, CDR2 YYDKDF (reference sequence). The V segment lost 3 bases and the J segment 5 bases; nucleotides outside the gene matches: 4. The length of the CDR3 is 15 residues.

The chain links TRBV20-1 to TRBJ2-1; D remains ambiguous. The CDR3 is 14 residues long. Germline V lookup: CDR1 DFQATT, CDR2 SNEGSKA (reference sequence). V was clipped by 3 bases and J by 3 bases, with 12 bases between them. The CDR3 DNA reads TGCAGTGCTAGTCTGGGCGGTATCTACAATGAGCAGTTCTTC. It yields the protein CSASLGGIYNEQFF.

CDR3 in DNA: TGTGCCAGCAGCTTCACAGGGGGCGTCACTGAAGCTTTCTTT. It yields the protein CASSFTGGVTEAFF. This sequence joins TRBV11-2 and TRBJ1-1; 9 nucleotides line up with TRBD1. The germline V gene encodes CDR1 SGHAT and CDR2 FQNNGV. The V segment lost 3 bases and the J segment 4 bases; nucleotides outside the gene matches: 3. The CDR3 sequence is 14 residues long.

This clonotype came up many times. V and J are TRBV12-3 or TRBV12-4 and TRBJ2-2, with TRBD1 as a possible D gene (5 bases). V lost 5 bases, J lost 2 bases, and 12 bases lay in between. This CDR3 comprises 15 residues. This chain's CDR3 is CASSAKGPNTGELFF. The CDR3 DNA sequence: TGTGCCAGCAGTGCGAAGGGGCCTAACACCGGGGAGCTGTTTTTT.

This chain connects TRBV6-5 to TRBJ2-5, with 10 bases matching TRBD1. The ends lost 2 bases at V and 0 bases at J; junction bases unmatched: 3. Germline lookup yields CDR1 MNHEY and CDR2 SVGAGI. The CDR3 covers 16 residues. The CDR3 DNA reads as TGTGCCAGCAGTTACGGGGACAGGGGTAACCAAGAGACCCAGTACTTC. This encodes CASSYGDRGNQETQYF.

The rearrangement links TRBV4-1 to TRBJ2-7; D ambiguous. Germline CDR1 and CDR2: MGHRA and YSYEKL. The CDR3 is 15 residues long. V was clipped by 3 bases and J by 0 bases, with 12 bases between them. The CDR3 DNA is TGCGCCAGCAGCCAGCATATAAGGAGCTCCTACGAGCAGTACTTC. Its translation: CASSQHIRSSYEQYF.

This clonotype was found a few times. This chain joins TRBV24-1 and TRBJ1-1; possible D gene TRBD1, 5 bases. In germline, CDR1 is KGHDR, CDR2 SFDVKD. This CDR3 contains 14 residues. Trimming removed 7 bases from V and 0 bases from J, with 11 bases in between. This CDR3 is CATSAGIMNTEAFF. The CDR3 nucleotides are TGTGCCACCAGCGCAGGGATTATGAACACTGAAGCTTTCTTT.